These 28 T cell receptor beta chains came from one sample sequenced in a study of cytomegalovirus exposure and HLA in healthy donors. Vbeta (60) and Jbeta (13) primers were used in the PCR. TCRdb keeps only in-frame clones here, not all; method: immunoSEQ multiplex PCR. The table records some 120,000 clones, over 70% of them present only once. Sequencing was carried out using PBMCs. These receptors were obtained from a man aged 18-30 years in good health and CMV-seropositive.

The chain is built from TRBV13 and TRBJ2-7; tentative D call: TRBD2 (6 bases). The V gene lost 0 bases and the J gene lost 6 bases, with 6 bases spanning the gap. This CDR3 comprises 12 residues. CDR1 and CDR2 (germline): PRHDT, FYEKMQ (reference sequence). CDR3 DNA sequence: TGTGCCAGCAGCTTAGGCGGGGGCGAGCAGTACTTC. This translates into CASSLGGGEQYF. Together with reference TRBV13 and TRBJ2-7, the CDR3 gives the full variable domain: AAGVIQSPRHLIKEKRETATLKCYPIPRHDTVYWYQQGPGQDPQFLISFYEKMQSDKGSIPDRFSAQQFSDYHSELNMSSLELGDSALYFCASSLGGGEQYFGPGTRLTVT.

This chain joins TRBV6-1 and TRBJ1-5; D not certain. From germline, CDR1 is MNHNS and CDR2 SASEGT. Deletions cut 8 bases from V and 2 bases from J, with 16 bases between. The CDR3 consists of 15 residues. The CDR3 is CASGLEGSGNQPQHF. The CDR3 DNA reads as TGTGCCAGCGGCCTGGAGGGATCGGGCAATCAGCCCCAGCATTTT.

The chain recombines TRBV7-9 with TRBJ2-7; 10 bases align to TRBD1. Germline V gene lookup returns CDR1 SEHNR and CDR2 FQNEAQ (reference sequence). This CDR3 contains 16 residues. The V segment lost 5 bases and the J segment 5 bases; nucleotides outside the gene matches: 12. This CDR3 is CASSPHRTGGLDEQYF. In nucleotides, the CDR3 is TGTGCCAGCAGCCCCCACCGGACAGGGGGGTTAGACGAGCAGTACTTC.

The genes are TRBV30 and TRBJ2-5; tentatively, D is TRBD1 (5 bases). The V and J ends lost 0 bases and 2 bases respectively, with 25 bases between them. CDR3 length equals 19 residues. CDR1 is GTSNPN, CDR2 SVGIG, per germline (reference sequence). CDR3 amino acids: CAWSVYSGERTRWQETQYF. The CDR3 DNA reads as TGTGCCTGGAGTGTATACTCGGGTGAGAGGACACGGTGGCAAGAGACCCAGTACTTC.

The CDR3 DNA reads as TGTGCCAGTAGTATAGGGGGGCAAACTTTCAATGAGCAGTTCTTC. Translated: CASSIGGQTFNEQFF. V gene TRBV19 combines with J gene TRBJ2-1; maybe TRBD1 (6 bases). The CDR3 runs to 15 residues. Trimming removed 1 base from V and 6 bases from J, with 13 bases in between. Germline-derived CDR1 and CDR2 are LNHDA and SQIVND (reference sequence).

The rearrangement uses TRBV9 and TRBJ2-7; D call uncertain. With 0 bases removed from V and 4 bases from J, the gap between germline ends came to 8 bases. The germline CDR1 and CDR2 sequences are SGDLS and YYNGEE. This CDR3 region has 13 residues. CDR3 nucleotide sequence: TGTGCCAGCAGCGTAGGTGAGCGATACGAGCAGTACTTC. This codes for CASSVGERYEQYF.

The chain couples TRBV10-3 to TRBJ1-1, with D tentatively TRBD1 (5 bases). Trimming took 6 bases from V and 1 from J, leaving 12 bases between them. The CDR3 contains 14 residues. Germline assignment: CDR1 ENHRY and CDR2 SYGVKD. Here the CDR3 DNA reads TGTGCCATCAGGAGCAGGGAAACGAACACTGAAGCTTTCTTT. Protein product: CAIRSRETNTEAFF.

The chain is built from TRBV6-5 and TRBJ2-7; 7 positions agree with TRBD2. CDR1 and CDR2 (germline): MNHEY, SVGAGI. This CDR3 spans 13 amino acids. Trimming at V came to 7 bases and at J to 5 bases, leaving 8 bases not matched to a gene. The CDR3 bases are TGTGCCAGCACCCCAAGCGGGAAGGACGAGCAGTACTTC. Its protein is CASTPSGKDEQYF.

The chain couples TRBV13 to TRBJ2-1, with 10 bases aligning to TRBD2. The V gene's germline CDR1 is PRHDT and CDR2 FYEKMQ (reference sequence). CDR3 length: 18 residues. V trimming: 0 bases; J trimming: 7 bases; junction bases outside the gene matches: 12. The CDR3 region has the DNA TGTGCCAGCAGCTTAGGAAGCCTTACAGCGGGAGGGGTTAATGAGCAGTTCTTC. This gives the protein CASSLGSLTAGGVNEQFF.

The V gene is TRBV2, the J gene TRBJ1-2; a weak D match, TRBD1 (5 bases). This CDR3 contains 15 residues. CDR1 SNHLY and CDR2 FYNNEI come from the germline V gene. Trimming pared 7 bases from V and 8 bases from J, leaving 23 bases between. The CDR3 reads CASTNTGTAMMGYTF. The CDR3 nucleotides are TGTGCCAGCACCAATACCGGGACTGCTATGATGGGCTACACCTTC.

The rearrangement uses TRBV27 and TRBJ2-4, with TRBD1 identical over 9 bases. CDR1 MNHEY and CDR2 SMNVEV come from the germline V gene (reference sequence). V gave up 1 base and J gave up 2 bases; unmatched junction bases: 21. The CDR3 runs 22 residues. CDR3 amino acids: CASSLLISGQGLLFGTKNIQYF. CDR3 DNA: TGTGCCAGCAGTTTATTAATCTCGGGACAGGGATTGTTGTTCGGGACCAAAAACATTCAGTACTTC.

This chain joins TRBV12-1 and TRBJ2-5; the table's D call, TRBD2, has no DNA check behind it. TRBV12-1 is flagged as a pseudogene. The CDR3 loop spans 14 amino acids. CDR3 sequence: CASSFVRGKETQYF. The CDR3 bases are TGTGCCAGCAGCTTTGTCCGGGGGAAGGAGACCCAGTACTTC.

This sequence joins TRBV5-8 and TRBJ2-2, with a possible D match to TRBD1 (5 bases). The V end lost 3 bases, the J end lost 5 bases, and 8 bases lay between the germline ends. This CDR3 has 13 amino acids. Germline V gives CDR1 SGHTS, CDR2 YDEGEE. CDR3 sequence: CASSSGFTGELFF. Here the CDR3 DNA reads TGTGCCAGCAGCTCAGGGTTTACCGGGGAGCTGTTTTTT.

The rearrangement joins TRBV20-1 to TRBJ1-2; tentative D call: TRBD1 (6 bases). The V gene's germline CDR1 is DFQATT and CDR2 SNEGSKA (reference sequence). CDR3 size: 11 residues. Trimming took 3 bases from V and 10 from J, leaving 12 bases between them. CDR3 coding DNA: TGCAGTGCTAGTCGGGGACAAGTCTACACCTTC. Translation gives CSASRGQVYTF.

The V gene is TRBV30, the J gene TRBJ1-3, with 11 nucleotides matching TRBD1. Germline CDR1 reads GTSNPN; CDR2 reads SVGIG (reference sequence). J gave up 0 bases and V 8 bases, and 12 bases lay outside the gene matches. The CDR3 has 17 amino acids. The CDR3 loop is CAGGGDRGSFSGNTIYF. The CDR3 coding sequence is TGTGCCGGTGGGGGGGACAGGGGGTCCTTCTCTGGAAACACCATATATTTT.

The CDR3 loop is CASSAPSGVKTYEQYF. CDR3 DNA: TGTGCCAGCAGCGCCCCGTCCGGGGTCAAAACCTACGAGCAGTACTTC. The rearrangement uses TRBV9 and TRBJ2-7; D perhaps matches TRBD2 (5 bases). V lost 3 bases to trimming and J lost 2 bases, with 18 bases between them. Germline V gene lookup returns CDR1 SGDLS and CDR2 YYNGEE. The CDR3 has 16 amino acids. Full variable domain (rest looked up from reference TRBV9 and TRBJ2-7): DSGVTQTPKHLITATGQRVTLRCSPRSGDLSVYWYQQSLDQGLQFLIQYYNGEERAKGNILERFSAQQFPDLHSELNLSSLELGDSALYFCASSAPSGVKTYEQYFGPGTRLTVT.

The chain recombines TRBV7-2 with TRBJ2-7, with TRBD2 matching over 8 bases. V lost 2 bases and J lost 3; bases outside the gene matches: 6. The CDR3 is 15 amino acids. Germline values: CDR1 SGHTA, CDR2 FQGNSA. The CDR3 coding sequence is TGTGCCAGCAGCTTATCCCGGACTAGCCGCTACGAGCAGTACTTC. Translation: CASSLSRTSRYEQYF.

This clone was counted only a few times. The chain is built from TRBV27 and TRBJ1-5, with D possibly matching TRBD1 (5 bases). The CDR3 consists of 15 residues. Trimming took off 2 bases at V and 3 bases at J, with 11 bases between the two ends. Germline V gives CDR1 MNHEY, CDR2 SMNVEV (reference sequence). CDR3 protein: CASSLQGNINQPQHF. The CDR3 DNA is TGTGCCAGCAGTTTACAGGGTAATATCAATCAGCCCCAGCATTTT.

The chain uses TRBV21-1 and TRBJ2-3; whether TRBD1, the table's D call, matches the DNA was not checked. TRBV21-1 is flagged as a pseudogene. This CDR3 comprises 14 residues. In nucleotides, the CDR3 is TGTGCCAGCAGCAACAGACAGGGGCCAGATACGCAGTATTTT. It yields the protein CASSNRQGPDTQYF.

The chain has TRBV30 and TRBJ2-7; TRBD2 aligns across 12 bases. Germline loops: CDR1 GTSNPN, CDR2 SVGIG (reference sequence). V was pared by 5 bases and J by 0 bases, with 5 bases of the junction left unmatched. There are 15 residues in the CDR3. CDR3 coding DNA: TGTGCCTGGGCGGGACTAGCGGGTGACTCCTACGAGCAGTACTTC. Encoded protein: CAWAGLAGDSYEQYF.

This chain links TRBV29-1 with TRBJ2-7; D ambiguous. This CDR3 region has 13 residues. V lost 7 bases to trimming and J lost 3 bases, with 16 bases between them. Per the germline V gene, CDR1 is SQVTM and CDR2 is ANQGSEA. CDR3 nucleotides: TGCAGCGCCGTCGGTGGGCAGGACTACGAGCAGTACTTC. Amino acids: CSAVGGQDYEQYF.

V gene TRBV9 combines with J gene TRBJ2-7; D not resolved. Germline CDR1 and CDR2: SGDLS and YYNGEE. V shed 0 bases and J shed 0 bases, with 7 bases lying between them. The CDR3 extends over 14 amino acids. The CDR3 DNA is TGTGCCAGCAGCGTAGCGGGTGCCTCCTACGAGCAGTACTTC. Translating it yields CASSVAGASYEQYF.

This clone was counted once. The chain recombines TRBV19 with TRBJ1-1; 8 bases fit TRBD1. V shed 0 bases and J 4 bases; nucleotides not matched to a gene: 1. This CDR3 has 14 amino acids. Germline CDR1 is LNHDA and CDR2 is SQIVND (reference sequence). CDR3 residues: CASSIDQGATEAFF. DNA of the CDR3: TGTGCCAGTAGTATAGACCAGGGGGCCACTGAAGCTTTCTTT.

This chain connects TRBV7-8 to TRBJ1-5, with 7 bases fitting TRBD1. J lost 2 bases, V lost 5 bases, and 12 bases had no gene match. Germline CDR1 SGHVS, CDR2 FQNEAQ. CDR3 length: 17 residues. CDR3 in DNA: TGTGCCAGCAGCGAAGGGGTAGGGACAGTGGGCAATCAGCCCCAGCATTTT. Translation: CASSEGVGTVGNQPQHF.

This clone has just a few counts. The V call is TRBV5-4, the J call TRBJ2-2; possible D gene TRBD2, 5 bases. Per the germline V gene, CDR1 is SGHNT and CDR2 is YYREEE (reference sequence). The CDR3 has 13 amino acids. Trimming shortened V by 0 bases and J by 7 bases, and 7 bases separated the two germline ends. CDR3 in DNA: TGTGCCAGCAGCTTGGTGGCGGGCGGGGAGCTGTTTTTT. It translates to CASSLVAGGELFF.

V usage is TRBV11-2 and J usage is TRBJ2-4, with a possible D match to TRBD2 (6 bases). Germline CDR1 and CDR2: SGHAT and FQNNGV. Trimming removed 3 bases at V and 5 bases at J, with 11 bases between. This CDR3 has 14 amino acids. For the CDR3, the DNA is TGTGCCAGCAGCTTCCTCGGGGAGGAAAACATTCAGTACTTC. Its translation: CASSFLGEENIQYF.

The rearrangement joins TRBV9 to TRBJ1-1; D is perhaps TRBD1 (6 bases). There are 16 residues in the CDR3. In germline, CDR1 is SGDLS, CDR2 YYNGEE. V shed 4 bases and J shed 3 bases, with 19 bases lying between them. The CDR3 DNA is TGTGCCAGCAGCCCTCAGGCTCAGGGGCTGGACACTGAAGCTTTCTTT. Protein sequence: CASSPQAQGLDTEAFF.

V is TRBV5-1 and J is TRBJ2-7; 8 bases line up with TRBD1. The CDR3 covers 15 residues. The ends lost 0 bases at V and 3 bases at J; junction bases unmatched: 5. The germline V gene encodes CDR1 SGHRS and CDR2 YFSETQ. CDR3 region: CASSLVGQEHYEQYF. The CDR3 DNA sequence: TGCGCCAGCAGCTTGGTGGGACAGGAACACTACGAGCAGTACTTC.